This record looks at one TCR beta chain sequence and its context. Its antigen is not identified. Reverse transcription of all isolated RNA meant that expressed TCRB transcripts were sequenced. This table comes from immunoSEQ multiplex PCR, and its TCRdb copy is limited to in-frame clones, with some not included. Of roughly 380,000 clones in the sample, 15% to 20% were seen once. The data originate from a study of beta chain features in type 1 diabetes. Overall study: All samples yielded around 99 million examined sorted cells.

Study-wide results and limits: The question left open here concerned HLA type influencing TCRB rearrangement.

V was pared by 7 bases and J by 5 bases, with 5 bases of the junction left unmatched. Germline V gene lookup returns CDR1 MGHDK and CDR2 SYGVNS. The CDR3 extends over 13 amino acids. The specimen sequenced was naive CD4+ T cells from blood. The gene calls are TRBV25-1 and TRBJ1-1, with TRBD1 matching 9 bases. The receptor's source is a woman aged 18-29 years in good health. The CDR3 is CASTRTGVTEAFF. CDR3 in DNA: TGTGCCAGCACTAGGACAGGGGTGACTGAAGCTTTCTTT.